These 14 T cell receptor beta chains share one sample of origin, sequenced in a study of OX40 agonist ivuxolimab in advanced cancers. Here immunoSEQ multiplex PCR was the method, and the copy in TCRdb shows in-frame clones only, minus some. The table records approximately 98,000 clones, less than 95% of them present only once. Sequenced material: CD4+ or CD8+ T cells sorted from blood, taken in a trial of the OX40 agonist ivuxolimab. The origin of the receptors is an adult with an advanced solid tumor such as melanoma, head and neck, liver or kidney cancer.

V and J are TRBV7-3 and TRBJ2-2, with D hard to call. V was clipped by 5 bases and J by 6 bases, with 16 bases between them. CDR1 is SGHTA and CDR2 is FQGTGA in the germline V gene. The CDR3 spans 15 residues. CDR3 sequence reads: CASSPSRASAGELFF. CDR3 sequence (DNA): TGTGCCAGCAGCCCCTCTCGGGCGTCCGCCGGGGAGCTGTTTTTT.

V and J are TRBV5-1 and TRBJ1-1, with 7 bases aligning to TRBD1. Looked up from germline, CDR1 is SGHRS and CDR2 is YFSETQ. V shed 2 bases and J 3 bases; nucleotides not matched to a gene: 4. The CDR3 covers 14 residues. The CDR3 bases are TGCGCCAGCAGCTTAGGACAGGACCACACTGAAGCTTTCTTT. Amino acids: CASSLGQDHTEAFF.

This chain connects TRBV19 to TRBJ1-5; possible D gene TRBD1, 5 bases. The V and J ends lost 7 bases and 6 bases respectively, with 22 bases between them. The CDR3 length is 16 residues. Per the germline V gene, CDR1 is LNHDA and CDR2 is SQIVND (reference sequence). CDR3 loop: CASKPNSVGASQPQHF. CDR3 nucleotides: TGTGCCAGTAAACCCAATAGCGTCGGGGCATCTCAGCCCCAGCATTTT.

The chain has TRBV10-2 and TRBJ2-7; 12 bases fit TRBD2. The CDR3 covers 15 residues. V lost 8 bases and J lost 1; bases outside the gene matches: 6. Germline V gives CDR1 WSHSY, CDR2 SAAADI. CDR3 loop: CASSSGRENSYEQYF. For the CDR3, the DNA is TGCGCCAGCTCTAGCGGGAGGGAAAATTCCTACGAGCAGTACTTC.

The genes are TRBV12-5 and TRBJ2-3; the D gene could be TRBD1 or TRBD2 (10 bases each). Germline V lookup: CDR1 LGHNT, CDR2 FRNRAP. The CDR3 sequence is 22 residues long. V was pared by 1 base and J by 7 bases, with 36 bases between. The CDR3 sequence is CASGLDASTGQGSSGSWNTQYF. DNA for the CDR3: TGTGCTAGTGGTTTGGACGCCTCCACGGGACAGGGGTCTAGCGGGAGCTGGAATACGCAGTATTTT.

The chain is built from TRBV30 and TRBJ1-4; weak D call: TRBD1 (6 bases). The CDR3 spans 13 residues. Trimming stripped 5 bases from V and 3 bases from J, with 10 bases between. The germline V gene has CDR1 GTSNPN and CDR2 SVGIG (reference sequence). CDR3 in amino acids: CAWEGGANEKLFF. The CDR3 DNA reads as TGTGCCTGGGAGGGGGGTGCTAATGAAAAACTGTTTTTT.

This chain connects TRBV2 to TRBJ2-1; D could derive from TRBD1 or TRBD2 (7 bases each). Germline values: CDR1 SNHLY, CDR2 FYNNEI. There are 15 residues in the CDR3. Trimming took off 4 bases at V and 9 bases at J, with 19 bases between the two ends. The CDR3: CASSAMGGGQSEQFF. The CDR3 nucleotides read TGTGCCAGCAGTGCGATGGGGGGGGGACAGAGTGAGCAGTTCTTC.

The rearrangement links TRBV28 to TRBJ1-4; maybe TRBD1 (5 bases). Germline CDR1 reads MDHEN; CDR2 reads SYDVKM. The CDR3 covers 17 residues. The germline V and J ends were trimmed by 5 bases and 0 bases, with 16 bases remaining between them. CDR3 residues: CASSPTGGAATNEKLFF. The CDR3 DNA sequence: TGTGCCAGCAGTCCCACCGGCGGGGCTGCAACTAATGAAAAACTGTTTTTT.

This clone was found a few times. The V and J genes are TRBV10-3 and TRBJ1-1; D ambiguous. CDR3 length: 13 residues. Germline assignment: CDR1 ENHRY and CDR2 SYGVKD. Trimming removed 4 bases at V and 5 bases at J, with 11 bases between. The CDR3 sequence is CAISGEGETEAFF. In nucleotides, the CDR3 is TGTGCCATCAGTGGGGAAGGTGAGACTGAAGCTTTCTTT.

This rearrangement joins TRBV5-1 to TRBJ1-1; 11 bases are a match to TRBD1. This CDR3 comprises 13 residues. Germline values: CDR1 SGHRS, CDR2 YFSETQ. The junction had 2 bases not matched to a gene; V was cut back by 4 bases and J by 6 bases. The DNA for the CDR3 is TGCGCCAGCAGCGTGGGACAGGGGGCTGAAGCTTTCTTT. Protein: CASSVGQGAEAFF.

This clone was counted a single time. This chain joins TRBV19 and TRBJ2-5; no clear D gene. Germline V gene sequence: CDR1 LNHDA, CDR2 SQIVND (reference sequence). The V gene lost 6 bases and the J gene lost 5 bases, with 10 bases spanning the gap. This CDR3 spans 12 amino acids. Written as DNA, the CDR3 is TGTGCCAGTAGCAAGGATTTGGAGACCCAGTACTTC. Its protein product is CASSKDLETQYF.

The rearrangement uses TRBV18 and TRBJ1-5, with TRBD1 matching 12 bases. The CDR3 is 19 residues long. Germline CDR1 is KGHSH and CDR2 is LQKENI. J was trimmed by 2 bases and V by 6 bases; bases with no gene match: 14. CDR3 DNA: TGTGCCAGCTCCCTTCTAGGGACAGGGGGCCGTGTGGGCAATCAGCCCCAGCATTTT. Its protein product is CASSLLGTGGRVGNQPQHF.

The chain has TRBV7-9 and TRBJ2-1, with 10 bases aligning to TRBD1. The CDR3 sequence is 15 residues long. Germline V gene sequence: CDR1 SEHNR, CDR2 FQNEAQ (reference sequence). With 5 bases clipped from V and 4 bases from J, the junction kept 5 bases outside the gene matches. The CDR3 is CASSLGQGEYNEQFF. The CDR3 bases are TGTGCCAGCAGCCTAGGACAGGGGGAGTACAATGAGCAGTTCTTC.

As concerns this clone: The junction shows a germline mismatch at one end, possibly a read error. For the CDR3, the DNA is TGTGCCAGCAGGCTCAGTACAGGGGGCTCACACGTACACTTC. Translated: CASRLSTGGSHVHF. This sequence joins TRBV28 and TRBJ2-5; 9 bases match TRBD1. Germline CDR1 is MDHEN and CDR2 is SYDVKM. This CDR3 spans 14 amino acids.